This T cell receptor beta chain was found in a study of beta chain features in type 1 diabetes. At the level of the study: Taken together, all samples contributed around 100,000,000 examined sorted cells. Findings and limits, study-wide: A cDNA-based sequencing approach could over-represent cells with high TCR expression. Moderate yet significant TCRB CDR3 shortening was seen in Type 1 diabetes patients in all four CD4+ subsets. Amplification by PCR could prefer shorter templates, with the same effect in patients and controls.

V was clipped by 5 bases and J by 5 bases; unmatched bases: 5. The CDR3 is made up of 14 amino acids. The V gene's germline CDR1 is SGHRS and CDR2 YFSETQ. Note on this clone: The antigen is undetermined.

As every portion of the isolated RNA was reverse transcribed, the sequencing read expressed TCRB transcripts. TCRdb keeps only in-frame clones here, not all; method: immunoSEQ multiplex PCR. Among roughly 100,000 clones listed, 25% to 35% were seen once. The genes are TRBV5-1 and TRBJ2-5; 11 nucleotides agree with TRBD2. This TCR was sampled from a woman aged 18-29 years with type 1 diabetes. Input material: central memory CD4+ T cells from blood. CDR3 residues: CASSRSGRAETQYF. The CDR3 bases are TGCGCCAGCAGTCGTAGCGGGAGGGCCGAGACCCAGTACTTC.